A selection of T cell receptor beta chains follows, all from one sample in a study of T cell changes during pregnancy in multiple sclerosis. Profiled with immunoSEQ multiplex PCR; TCRdb holds only in-frame clones, not every one. The data contain tens of thousands of clones, approximately 85% of them seen just once; the ten biggest clones take up under 2%. This specimen was peripheral blood, taken in the first trimester of pregnancy. The origin of the receptors is a female donor with multiple sclerosis, enrolled in a pregnancy study. Both conserved end residues are part of each CDR3. D genes are given only for firm matches. Rows may omit the clone size; those that give it use once, few, many or a size class.

clone size: -
J gene: TRBJ1-2
V gene: TRBV5-1
D gene: TRBD1
CDR3 DNA: TGCGCCAGCAGCTTGACCACAGGGGCGGCTCGAGGCTACACCTTC
CDR3 protein: CASSLTTGAARGYTF

clone size: -
J gene: TRBJ1-1
V gene: TRBV28
D gene: TRBD1
CDR3 DNA: TGTGCCAGCAGGCTACAGGGGGCGATGAACACTGAAGCTTTCTTT
CDR3 protein: CASRLQGAMNTEAFF

clone size: -
J gene: TRBJ2-7
V gene: TRBV5-4
D gene: TRBD1
CDR3 DNA: TGTGCCAGCAGCCTCAAGACAGGGGCGAGCTACGAGCAGTACTTC
CDR3 protein: CASSLKTGASYEQYF

clone size: -
J gene: TRBJ1-2
V gene: TRBV10-3
D gene: TRBD1
CDR3 DNA: TGTGCCATCAGTGATTCGGACAGGCGGGATGGCTACACCTTC
CDR3 protein: CAISDSDRRDGYTF

clone size: -
J gene: TRBJ2-1
V gene: TRBV5-1
D gene: TRBD2
CDR3 DNA: TGCGCCAGCAGCAACCAACTAGCGGGAGCGATGAATGAGCAGTTCTTC
CDR3 protein: CASSNQLAGAMNEQFF

clone size: -
J gene: TRBJ2-7
V gene: TRBV11-1
D gene: TRBD2
CDR3 DNA: TGTGCCAGCAGCCCGACTAGCGGGATTCTCTTCTACGAGCAGTACTTC
CDR3 protein: CASSPTSGILFYEQYF

clone size: -
J gene: TRBJ2-2
V gene: TRBV7-9
D gene: -
CDR3 DNA: TGTGCCAGCAGCTCATTACTAGCAGTAAACACCGGGGAGCTGTTTTTT
CDR3 protein: CASSSLLAVNTGELFF

clone size: -
J gene: TRBJ2-5
V gene: TRBV29-1
D gene: TRBD1
CDR3 DNA: TGCAGCGCCCAGCTAGGGGGCACTGAGACCCAGTACTTC
CDR3 protein: CSAQLGGTETQYF

clone size: -
J gene: TRBJ2-7
V gene: TRBV19
D gene: -
CDR3 DNA: TGTGCCAGTAGTTCCGGCGGGGTAGCGGCCTACGAGCAGTACTTC
CDR3 protein: CASSSGGVAAYEQYF

clone size: once
J gene: TRBJ2-2
V gene: TRBV5-1
D gene: -
CDR3 DNA: TGCGCCAGCAGCTTGGGACAGCAGACCGGGGAGCTGTTTTTT
CDR3 protein: CASSLGQQTGELFF

clone size: -
J gene: TRBJ2-1
V gene: TRBV10-3
D gene: -
CDR3 DNA: TGTGCCGGGTCTGGTCGGGACAATGAGCAGTTCTTC
CDR3 protein: CAGSGRDNEQFF

clone size: -
J gene: TRBJ2-6
V gene: TRBV19
D gene: TRBD1
CDR3 DNA: TGTGCCAGTAGTACCGAACAGGGGTTTGGATCTGGGGCCAACGTCCTGACTTTC
CDR3 protein: CASSTEQGFGSGANVLTF

clone size: -
J gene: TRBJ2-7
V gene: TRBV6-5
D gene: -
CDR3 DNA: TGTGCCAGCGGCGGGACCTACGAGCAGTACTTC
CDR3 protein: CASGGTYEQYF

clone size: -
J gene: TRBJ1-5
V gene: TRBV28
D gene: -
CDR3 DNA: TGTGCCAGCAGTTTATCAGTTTCTAATCAGCCCCAGCATTTT
CDR3 protein: CASSLSVSNQPQHF

clone size: -
J gene: TRBJ2-7
V gene: TRBV28
D gene: TRBD2
CDR3 DNA: TGTGCCAGCAGTCCCCCGGGACTAGCGGGAGGGCCCGAGCAGTACTTC
CDR3 protein: CASSPPGLAGGPEQYF

clone size: -
J gene: TRBJ2-7
V gene: TRBV21-1
D gene: -
CDR3 DNA: TGTGCCAGCAGCAAAATTCGGTTTCGGCAGGGTACCTACGAGCAGTACTTC
CDR3 protein: CASSKIRFRQGTYEQYF

clone size: -
J gene: TRBJ1-5
V gene: TRBV10-3
D gene: TRBD1
CDR3 DNA: TGTGCCATCAGTCCGGGACAGAATCAGCCCCAGCATTTT
CDR3 protein: CAISPGQNQPQHF

clone size: once
J gene: TRBJ2-3
V gene: TRBV5-6
D gene: -
CDR3 DNA: TGTGCCAGCAGCCCGTTACTAGATACGCAGTATTTT
CDR3 protein: CASSPLLDTQYF

clone size: -
J gene: TRBJ2-7
V gene: TRBV7-2
D gene: -
CDR3 DNA: TGTGCCAGCAGCACCTTAATAGCCTACGAGCAGTACTTC
CDR3 protein: CASSTLIAYEQYF

clone size: few
J gene: TRBJ1-1
V gene: TRBV6-4
D gene: -
CDR3 DNA: TGTGCCAGCAGTGACAGAGAGAACACTGAAGCTTTCTTT
CDR3 protein: CASSDRENTEAFF

clone size: -
J gene: TRBJ1-1
V gene: TRBV28
D gene: -
CDR3 DNA: TGTGCCAGCACCTTGTCGAGGAGGGGAACTGAAGCTTTCTTT
CDR3 protein: CASTLSRRGTEAFF

clone size: -
J gene: TRBJ2-1
V gene: TRBV7-3
D gene: -
CDR3 DNA: TGTGCCAGCAGCCCGGGGAGCTCCTACAATGAGCAGTTCTTC
CDR3 protein: CASSPGSSYNEQFF

clone size: once
J gene: TRBJ2-3
V gene: TRBV7-6
D gene: TRBD1
CDR3 DNA: TGTGCCAGCAGCTTAGTTGAGACAGGGGCAGATACGCAGTATTTT
CDR3 protein: CASSLVETGADTQYF

clone size: -
J gene: TRBJ2-7
V gene: TRBV18
D gene: -
CDR3 DNA: TGTGCCAGCTCACCAGATTCCGGCTCCTACGAGCAGTACTTC
CDR3 protein: CASSPDSGSYEQYF

clone size: -
J gene: TRBJ2-7
V gene: TRBV13
D gene: TRBD2
CDR3 DNA: TGTGCCAGCAGCTTTGGGACTAGCGGTCCCTACGAGCAGTACTTC
CDR3 protein: CASSFGTSGPYEQYF